The source of this T cell receptor beta chain is a study of neoadjuvant anti-PD-1 for oral cavity cancer. Patients were newly diagnosed with stage II-IVA oral cavity squamous cell carcinoma without prior systemic or radiation treatment. Study-level findings and limits: Only a few patients per response group were TCR-analyzed; validation needed.

Germline V gene data show CDR1 as MNHEY and CDR2 as SVGAGI. This CDR3 region has 13 residues. V was clipped by 2 bases and J by 2 bases, with 7 bases between them. The protocol was immunoSEQ multiplex PCR, while the TCRdb copy is restricted to in-frame clones and leaves out a portion. The sample has about 11,000 clones; roughly half are singletons. Comments on this clone: Its specificity is not known.

The specimen comprised tumor tissue, sampled before nivolumab (anti-PD-1) treatment. J is TRBJ2-7 and V is TRBV6-5; tentatively, D is TRBD1 or TRBD2 (5 bases each). The TCR was taken from a person between 40 and 85 years old with oral cavity squamous cell carcinoma. The CDR3 region has the DNA TGTGCCAGCAGTTACCGGGGCCCCTACGAGCAGTACTTC. It encodes CASSYRGPYEQYF.